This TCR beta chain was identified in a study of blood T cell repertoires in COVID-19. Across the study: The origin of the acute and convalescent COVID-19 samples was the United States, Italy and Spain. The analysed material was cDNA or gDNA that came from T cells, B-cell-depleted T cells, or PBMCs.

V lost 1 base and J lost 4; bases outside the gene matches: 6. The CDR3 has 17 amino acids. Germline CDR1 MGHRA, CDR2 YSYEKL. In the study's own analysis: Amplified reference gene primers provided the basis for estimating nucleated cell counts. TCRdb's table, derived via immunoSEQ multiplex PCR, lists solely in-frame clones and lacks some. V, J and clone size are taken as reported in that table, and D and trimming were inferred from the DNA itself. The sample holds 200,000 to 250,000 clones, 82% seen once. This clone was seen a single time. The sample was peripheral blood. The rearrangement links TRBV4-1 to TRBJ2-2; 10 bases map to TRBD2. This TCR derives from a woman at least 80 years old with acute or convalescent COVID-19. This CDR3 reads CASSQASSGGRTGELFF. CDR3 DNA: TGCGCCAGCAGCCAAGCTTCTAGCGGGGGCCGCACCGGGGAGCTGTTTTTT.